This passage covers 8 T cell receptor beta chains from one sample sequenced in a study of memory CD4+ T cells and cytomegalovirus serostatus. TCRdb's table, derived via immunoSEQ multiplex PCR, lists solely in-frame clones and lacks some. The sample lists roughly 64,000 clones, 60% to 80% occurring once. Single viable CD3+CD4+CD8-CD45RO+ cells were sorted as the memory CD4+ T cells. The specimen was memory CD4+ T cells from blood. The receptor source for this set is an adult in good health and CMV-seronegative.

In its sample, this clone was seen a few times. The V and J genes are TRBV5-1 and TRBJ1-1, with D perhaps TRBD1 (5 bases). The CDR3 is made up of 13 amino acids. Germline values: CDR1 SGHRS, CDR2 YFSETQ. V was trimmed by 4 bases and J by 3 bases, leaving 10 bases between them. In DNA, the CDR3 is TGCGCCAGCAGCCCGTGGACACACACTGAAGCTTTCTTT. Protein sequence: CASSPWTHTEAFF.

This rearrangement joins TRBV7-9 to TRBJ1-5; D is undetermined. Germline V gene lookup returns CDR1 SEHNR and CDR2 FQNEAQ (reference sequence). This CDR3 is 15 amino acids long. The V end was cut by 1 base, the J end by 0 bases, with 7 bases between. In nucleotides, the CDR3 is TGTGCCAGCAGCTTAGGACGCCATAGCAATCAGCCCCAGCATTTT. Protein: CASSLGRHSNQPQHF.

The rearrangement uses TRBV27 and TRBJ1-3, with 8 bases identical to TRBD1. Germline V gene sequence: CDR1 MNHEY, CDR2 SMNVEV (reference sequence). The CDR3 totals 13 residues. The J segment lost 4 bases and the V segment lost 6 bases, leaving 2 bases of the junction unmatched. CDR3 DNA: TGTGCCAGCAGACGACAGGGGGGAAACACCATATATTTT. It encodes CASRRQGGNTIYF.

The chain recombines TRBV2 with TRBJ1-1; 8 nucleotides align to TRBD1. J gave up 0 bases and V 6 bases, and 9 bases lay outside the gene matches. Germline V gene data show CDR1 as SNHLY and CDR2 as FYNNEI. The CDR3 covers 16 residues. CDR3 DNA sequence: TGTGCCAGCAGCCGACAGGGGCCACCTTTGAACACTGAAGCTTTCTTT. It codes for CASSRQGPPLNTEAFF.

V and J are TRBV5-1 and TRBJ2-3; D gene uncertain. Germline assignment: CDR1 SGHRS and CDR2 YFSETQ. The V end was cut by 7 bases, the J end by 0 bases, with 3 bases between. The CDR3 length is 11 residues. The CDR3 reads CASHSTDTQYF. The CDR3 DNA reads TGCGCCAGCCATAGCACAGATACGCAGTATTTT.

In this sample, this clone turned up a few times. The V call is TRBV19, the J call TRBJ1-2; the D is unclear. V was pared by 5 bases and J by 8 bases, with 15 bases between. Per germline, CDR1 LNHDA and CDR2 SQIVND (reference sequence). CDR3 length: 13 residues. In DNA form, the CDR3 reads TGTGCCAGTAGTTCGGGCCTATCGATGGGCTACACCTTC. Protein: CASSSGLSMGYTF.

The chain carries TRBV28 and TRBJ1-2; D uncertain. The germline V gene has CDR1 MDHEN and CDR2 SYDVKM. The V and J ends lost 2 bases and 8 bases respectively, with 9 bases between them. The CDR3 has 12 amino acids. The CDR3 coding sequence is TGTGCCAGCAGTTTAAGAGGGAGCGGCTACACCTTC. Its translation is CASSLRGSGYTF.

This clone showed up just once. V usage is TRBV5-8 and J usage is TRBJ2-7, with D unresolved. The CDR3 runs to 13 residues. Per germline, CDR1 SGHTS and CDR2 YDEGEE. V lost 4 bases to trimming and J lost 2 bases, with 10 bases between them. The CDR3 nucleotides read TGTGCCAGCAGCCTCGGCGGTCCCTACGAGCAGTACTTC. It is translated as CASSLGGPYEQYF.